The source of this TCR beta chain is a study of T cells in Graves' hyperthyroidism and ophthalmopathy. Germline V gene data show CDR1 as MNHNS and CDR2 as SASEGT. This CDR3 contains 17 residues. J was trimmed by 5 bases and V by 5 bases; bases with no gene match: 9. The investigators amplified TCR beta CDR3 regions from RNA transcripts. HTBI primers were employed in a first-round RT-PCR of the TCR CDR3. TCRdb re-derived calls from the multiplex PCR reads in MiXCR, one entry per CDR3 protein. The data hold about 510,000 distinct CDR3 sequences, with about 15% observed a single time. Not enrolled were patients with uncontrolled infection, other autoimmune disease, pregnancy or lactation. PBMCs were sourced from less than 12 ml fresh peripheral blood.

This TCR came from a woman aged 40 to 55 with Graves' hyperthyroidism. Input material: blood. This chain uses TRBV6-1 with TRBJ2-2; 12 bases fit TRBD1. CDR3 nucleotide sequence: TGTGCCAGCAGTCATACCGGGACAGGGGGCGTTACCGGGGAGCTGTTTTTT. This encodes CASSHTGTGGVTGELFF.